A selection of T cell receptor beta chains follows, all from one sample in a study of blood T cell repertoires in COVID-19. Data came from immunoSEQ multiplex PCR; TCRdb stores just in-frame clones and leaves some out. Altogether more than 15,000 clones are present, 80% to 85% being singletons, with the ten largest covering about 8.1%. Sequenced: peripheral blood. Receptors were obtained from a man aged 55 to 70 with acute or convalescent COVID-19. Both conserved end residues are part of each CDR3. Each record gives: D gene, clone size, J gene, CDR3 length, V gene, CDR3 DNA, CDR3 protein. The D gene is left open where the match is weak. Rows may omit the clone size; those that give it use once, few, many or a size class.

>NA|few|TRBJ1-1|14|TRBV5-6
TGTGCCAGCAGCTCCGACGTTAGGACAGCCGGAGCTTTCTTT
CASSSDVRTAGAFF
>TRBD2|NA|TRBJ2-3|16|TRBV5-1
TGCGCCAGCAGCTCTTTAGCGGGGGGGCCAACAGATACGCAGTATTTT
CASSSLAGGPTDTQYF
>TRBD1|NA|TRBJ1-4|17|TRBV4-1
TGCGCCAGCAGCCAAGAACCTCCAGGGGGCGGCCGGGAAAAACTGTTTTTT
CASSQEPPGGGREKLFF
>TRBD1|NA|TRBJ1-5|15|TRBV4-1
TGCGCCAGCAGCCAATCGACAGGGAACAATCAGCCCCAGCATTTT
CASSQSTGNNQPQHF
>TRBD2|NA|TRBJ2-3|14|TRBV27
TGTGCCAGCAGTCCGCGGGGGGCGGAAGATACGCAGTATTTT
CASSPRGAEDTQYF
>NA|NA|TRBJ2-7|14|TRBV6-6
TGTGCCAGCAGTTACTCTCAACGAGCTGCCGAGCAGTACTTC
CASSYSQRAAEQYF
>NA|once|TRBJ1-2|19|TRBV5-6
TGTGCCAGCAGCTTTGGGGCCACGAGCCCTGAGTACGGATACTATGGCTACACCTTC
CASSFGATSPEYGYYGYTF
>NA|NA|TRBJ2-7|14|TRBV29-1
TGCAGCGTTGAAGATCGCAAGGGGACCTACGAGCAGTACTTC
CSVEDRKGTYEQYF
>TRBD1|NA|TRBJ1-2|14|TRBV2
TGTGCCAGCAGTGTAAACAGGGGCGACTATGGCTACACCTTC
CASSVNRGDYGYTF
>NA|few|TRBJ2-7|16|TRBV24-1
TGTGCCACCAGTGATCCCTCAGCAGCGAGTTCCTACGAGCAGTACTTC
CATSDPSAASSYEQYF
>NA|NA|TRBJ1-4|14|TRBV27
TGTGCCAGCAGGCCCCCCGGGGCTAATGAAAAACTGTTTTTT
CASRPPGANEKLFF
>NA|NA|TRBJ1-5|14|TRBV7-2
TGTGCCAGCAGCTTAGGTACAAGTAATCAGCCCCAGCATTTT
CASSLGTSNQPQHF
>TRBD1|NA|TRBJ2-7|15|TRBV18
TGTGCCAGCGCAGCCGGGACAGGGAGATTCTACGAGCAGTACTTC
CASAAGTGRFYEQYF
>TRBD1|NA|TRBJ2-7|15|TRBV6-5
TGTGCCAGCAGAGCCCGGACAGGTCCGTACTACGAGCAGTACTTC
CASRARTGPYYEQYF
>TRBD2|NA|TRBJ2-1|17|TRBV7-2
TGTGCCAGCAGCTTAGGGCCCAGCGGGGCTGATTACAATGAGCAGTTCTTC
CASSLGPSGADYNEQFF
>TRBD1|NA|TRBJ1-1|16|TRBV10-3
TGTGCCATCAATGAACAGGGGCCGGGGATGAACACTGAAGCTTTCTTT
CAINEQGPGMNTEAFF
>TRBD1|NA|TRBJ2-5|13|TRBV19
TGTGCCAGTAGTGGGACAGGGGAAGAGACCCAGTACTTC
CASSGTGEETQYF
>NA|NA|TRBJ1-1|15|TRBV7-2
TGTGCCAGCAGCAACAACAGGGTCGAGAACACTGAAGCTTTCTTT
CASSNNRVENTEAFF
>NA|NA|TRBJ1-2|12|TRBV30
TGTGCCTGGAGGGGCTACAACTATGGCTACACCTTC
CAWRGYNYGYTF
>NA|NA|TRBJ1-1|13|TRBV7-6
TGTGCCAGCAGCTACGGACAAGGGACTGAAGCTTTCTTT
CASSYGQGTEAFF
>TRBD2|NA|TRBJ2-3|16|TRBV2
TGTGCCAGCAGTTCCGGGACTAGGGGGGGCACAGATACGCAGTATTTT
CASSSGTRGGTDTQYF
>NA|NA|TRBJ1-1|15|TRBV5-1
TGCGCCAGCAGCAGGAACCCGACAGTCAACACTGAAGCTTTCTTT
CASSRNPTVNTEAFF
>NA|few|TRBJ1-3|13|TRBV12-3/TRBV12-4
TGTGCCAGCAGCCAGTACTCTGGAAACACCATATATTTT
CASSQYSGNTIYF
>NA|NA|TRBJ1-1|14|TRBV19
TGTGCCAGTAGTTGGCAGGGGACGAACACTGAAGCTTTCTTT
CASSWQGTNTEAFF
>NA|NA|TRBJ1-2|13|TRBV12-3/TRBV12-4
TGTGCCAGCAGTTTAACGTCAGGATATGGCTACACCTTC
CASSLTSGYGYTF
>NA|NA|TRBJ2-7|15|TRBV7-8
TGTGCCAGCAGCTTTCGAGGGGGGGGTCCCTACGAGCAGTACTTC
CASSFRGGGPYEQYF
>NA|once|TRBJ1-5|14|TRBV27
TGTGCCAGCCGGGCGGGGGGTGGCAATCAGCCCCAGCATTTT
CASRAGGGNQPQHF
>NA|NA|TRBJ2-1|16|TRBV5-1
TGCGCCAGCAGCTCGATGGGGGGTGTCTCCTACAATGAGCAGTTCTTC
CASSSMGGVSYNEQFF
>NA|NA|TRBJ1-5|15|TRBV6-5
TGTGCCAGCAGTTACGATGGGGGAGGCGGTCAGCCCCAGCATTTT
CASSYDGGGGQPQHF
>TRBD1|NA|TRBJ1-4|13|TRBV12-3/TRBV12-4
TGTGCCAGCAGGTCGACAGGGGTAGGGAAACTGTTTTTT
CASRSTGVGKLFF
>TRBD1|NA|TRBJ1-3|15|TRBV19
TGTGCCAGTAGTGTACCGACAGGGACTGGAAACACCATATATTTT
CASSVPTGTGNTIYF
>NA|NA|TRBJ2-3|14|TRBV24-1
TGTGCCACCAGTGATTTCTTGGCGGGAGATACGCAGTATTTT
CATSDFLAGDTQYF
>NA|NA|TRBJ1-5|16|TRBV18
TGTGCCAGCTCCCCAGGAGGGGCTTCGAGGAATCAGCCCCAGCATTTT
CASSPGGASRNQPQHF
>NA|once|TRBJ1-2|14|TRBV4-2
TGTGCCAGCAGCCAAGATGTAGCAGGGGTCGGCTACACCTTC
CASSQDVAGVGYTF
>NA|once|TRBJ1-1|12|TRBV2
TGTGCCAGCAGCCCTCAACCAGGCGAAGCTTTCTTT
CASSPQPGEAFF
>TRBD2|NA|TRBJ2-7|14|TRBV2
TGTGCCAGCAGTTATACGACTAGCGGAAACGAGCAGTACTTC
CASSYTTSGNEQYF
>TRBD2|once|TRBJ2-1|11|TRBV2
TGTGCCAGCAGTGAGGGGACTAGGAGCTTCTTC
CASSEGTRSFF
>TRBD1|NA|TRBJ2-3|15|TRBV18
TGTGCCAGCTCACCACCGTGGACAGGGCCAGATACGCAGTATTTT
CASSPPWTGPDTQYF
>TRBD1|NA|TRBJ1-5|14|TRBV12-5
TGTGCTAGTGGTTCGGGGACAGACAATCAGCCCCAGCATTTT
CASGSGTDNQPQHF
>NA|few|TRBJ1-5|19|TRBV12-5
TGTGCTAGTGGTTTCTCTGGGGCAGGGGTCCATTATAGCAATCAGCCCCAGCATTTT
CASGFSGAGVHYSNQPQHF